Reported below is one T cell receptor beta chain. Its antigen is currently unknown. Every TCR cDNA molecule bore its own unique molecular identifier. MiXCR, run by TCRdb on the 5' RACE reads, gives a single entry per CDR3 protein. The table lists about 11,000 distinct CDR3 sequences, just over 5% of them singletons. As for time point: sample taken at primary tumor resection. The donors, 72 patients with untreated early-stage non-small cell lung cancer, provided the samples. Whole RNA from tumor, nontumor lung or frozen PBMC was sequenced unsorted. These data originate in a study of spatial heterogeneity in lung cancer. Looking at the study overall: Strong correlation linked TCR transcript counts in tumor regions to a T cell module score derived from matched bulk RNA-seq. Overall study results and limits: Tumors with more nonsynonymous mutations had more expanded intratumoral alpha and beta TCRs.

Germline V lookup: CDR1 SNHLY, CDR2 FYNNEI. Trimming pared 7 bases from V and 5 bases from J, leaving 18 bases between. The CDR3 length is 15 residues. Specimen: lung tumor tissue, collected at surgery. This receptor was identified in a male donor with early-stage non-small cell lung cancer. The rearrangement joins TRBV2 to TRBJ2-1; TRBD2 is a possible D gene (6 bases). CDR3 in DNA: TGTGCCAGCATTGGGGCCCGGACTAAGGACAATGAGCAGTTCTTC. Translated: CASIGARTKDNEQFF.